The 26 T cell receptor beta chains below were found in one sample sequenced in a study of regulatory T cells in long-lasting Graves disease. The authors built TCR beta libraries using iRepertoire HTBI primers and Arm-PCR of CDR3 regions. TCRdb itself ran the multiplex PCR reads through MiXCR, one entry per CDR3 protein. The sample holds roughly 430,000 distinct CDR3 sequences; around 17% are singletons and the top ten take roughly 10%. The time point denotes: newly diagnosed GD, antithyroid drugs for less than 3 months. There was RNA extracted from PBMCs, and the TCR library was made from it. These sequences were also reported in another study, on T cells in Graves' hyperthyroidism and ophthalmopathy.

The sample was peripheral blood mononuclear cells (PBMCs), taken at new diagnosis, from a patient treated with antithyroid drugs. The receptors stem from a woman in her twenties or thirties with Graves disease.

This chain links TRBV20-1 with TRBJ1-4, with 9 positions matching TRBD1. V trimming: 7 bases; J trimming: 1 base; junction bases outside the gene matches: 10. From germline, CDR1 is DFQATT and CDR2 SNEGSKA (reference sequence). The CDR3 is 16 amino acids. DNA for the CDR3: TGCAGTGGGAAAGGACAGGGGAGACAAACTAATGAAAAACTGTTTTTT. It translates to CSGKGQGRQTNEKLFF.

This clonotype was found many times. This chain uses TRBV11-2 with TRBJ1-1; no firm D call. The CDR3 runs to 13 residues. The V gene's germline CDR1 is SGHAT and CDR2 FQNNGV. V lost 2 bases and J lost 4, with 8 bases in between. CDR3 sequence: CASSLLYGTEAFF. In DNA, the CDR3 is TGTGCCAGCAGCTTACTATACGGCACTGAAGCTTTCTTT. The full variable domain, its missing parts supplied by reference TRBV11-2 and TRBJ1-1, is EAGVAQSPRYKIIEKRQSVAFWCNPISGHATLYWYQQILGQGPKLLIQFQNNGVVDDSQLPKDRFSAERLKGVDSTLKIQPAKLEDSAVYLCASSLLYGTEAFFGQGTRLTVV.

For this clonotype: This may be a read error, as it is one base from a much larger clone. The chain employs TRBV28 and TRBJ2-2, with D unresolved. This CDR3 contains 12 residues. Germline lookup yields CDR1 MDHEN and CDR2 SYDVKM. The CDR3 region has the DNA TGTGCCAGCAATCGGAACACCCGGGAGCTGTTTTTT. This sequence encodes CASNRNTRELFF.

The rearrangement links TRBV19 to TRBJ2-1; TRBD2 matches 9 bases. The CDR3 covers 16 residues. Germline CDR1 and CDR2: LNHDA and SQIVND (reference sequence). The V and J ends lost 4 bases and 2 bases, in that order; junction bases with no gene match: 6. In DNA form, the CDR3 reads TGTGCCAGTAGTAAGGGGGGCGGGAGGGCCTACAATGAGCAGTTCTTC. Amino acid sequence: CASSKGGGRAYNEQFF. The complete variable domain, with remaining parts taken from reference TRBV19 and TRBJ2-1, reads DGGITQSPKYLFRKEGQNVTLSCEQNLNHDAMYWYRQDPGQGLRLIYYSQIVNDFQKGDIAEGYSVSREKKESFPLTVTSAQKNPTAFYLCASSKGGGRAYNEQFFGPGTRLTVL.

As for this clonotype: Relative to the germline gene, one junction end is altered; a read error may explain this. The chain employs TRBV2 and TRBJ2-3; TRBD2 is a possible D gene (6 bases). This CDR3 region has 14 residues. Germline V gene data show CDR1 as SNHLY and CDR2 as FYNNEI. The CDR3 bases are TGTGCCAGTAGTGGAAGACTAGTCACAGATACGCAGTATTTT. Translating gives CASSGRLVTDTQYF. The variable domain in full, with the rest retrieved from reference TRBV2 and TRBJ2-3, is EPEVTQTPSHQVTQMGQEVILRCVPISNHLYFYWYRQILGQKVEFLVSFYNNEISEKSEIFDDQFSVERPDGSNFTLKIRSTKLEDSAMYFCASSGRLVTDTQYFGPGTRLTVL.

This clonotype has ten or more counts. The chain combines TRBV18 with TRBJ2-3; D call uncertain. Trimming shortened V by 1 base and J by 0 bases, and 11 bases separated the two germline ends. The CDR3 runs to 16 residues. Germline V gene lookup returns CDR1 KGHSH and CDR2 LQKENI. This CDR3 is CASSPLGQKSTDTQYF. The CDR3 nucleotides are TGTGCCAGCTCACCACTAGGGCAGAAGAGCACAGATACGCAGTATTTT.

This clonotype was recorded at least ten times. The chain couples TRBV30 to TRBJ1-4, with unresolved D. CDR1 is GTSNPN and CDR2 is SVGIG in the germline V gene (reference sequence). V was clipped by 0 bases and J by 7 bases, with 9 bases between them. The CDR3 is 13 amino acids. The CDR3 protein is CAWSVLVGEKLFF. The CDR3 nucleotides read TGTGCCTGGAGTGTACTGGTGGGTGAAAAACTGTTTTTT.

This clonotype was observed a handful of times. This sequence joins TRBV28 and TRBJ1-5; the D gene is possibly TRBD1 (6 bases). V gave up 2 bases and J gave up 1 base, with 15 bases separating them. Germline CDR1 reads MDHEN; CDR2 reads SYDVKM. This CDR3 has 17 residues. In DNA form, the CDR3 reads TGTGCCAGCAGTTTAAGGGGGTGGGATAGGAGCAATCAGCCCCAGCATTTT. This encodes CASSLRGWDRSNQPQHF.

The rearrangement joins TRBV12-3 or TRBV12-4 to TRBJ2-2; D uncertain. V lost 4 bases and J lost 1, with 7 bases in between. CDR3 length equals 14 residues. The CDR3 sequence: CASSSYMNTGELFF. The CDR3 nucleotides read TGTGCCAGCAGTTCGTATATGAACACCGGGGAGCTGTTTTTT.

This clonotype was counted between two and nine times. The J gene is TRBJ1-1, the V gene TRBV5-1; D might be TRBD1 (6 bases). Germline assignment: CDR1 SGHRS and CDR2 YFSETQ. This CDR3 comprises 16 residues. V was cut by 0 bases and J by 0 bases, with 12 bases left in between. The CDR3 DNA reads TGCGCCAGCAGCTTGGTGGCAGGGGTAATGAACACTGAAGCTTTCTTT. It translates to CASSLVAGVMNTEAFF.

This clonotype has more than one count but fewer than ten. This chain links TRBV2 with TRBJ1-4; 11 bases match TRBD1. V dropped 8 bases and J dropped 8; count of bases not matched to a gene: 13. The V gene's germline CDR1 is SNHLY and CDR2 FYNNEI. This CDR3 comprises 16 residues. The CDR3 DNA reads TGTGCCAGCCGAAGCCTCCCGGGACAGGGGGGCGAAAAACTGTTTTTT. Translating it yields CASRSLPGQGGEKLFF.

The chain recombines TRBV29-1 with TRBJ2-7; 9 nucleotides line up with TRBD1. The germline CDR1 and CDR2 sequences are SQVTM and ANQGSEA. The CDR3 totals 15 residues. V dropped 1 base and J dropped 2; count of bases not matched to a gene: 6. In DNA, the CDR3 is TGCAGCGTTGAAGGGGGGACAGGGACCACCTACGAGCAGTACTTC. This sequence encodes CSVEGGTGTTYEQYF.

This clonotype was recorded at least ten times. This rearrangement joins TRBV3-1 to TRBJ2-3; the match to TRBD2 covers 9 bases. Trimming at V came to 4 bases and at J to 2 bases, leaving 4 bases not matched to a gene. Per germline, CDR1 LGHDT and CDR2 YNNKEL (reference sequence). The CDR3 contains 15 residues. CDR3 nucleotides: TGTGCCAGCAGCCCAGCGGGGGGCTTCACAGATACGCAGTATTTT. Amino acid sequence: CASSPAGGFTDTQYF.

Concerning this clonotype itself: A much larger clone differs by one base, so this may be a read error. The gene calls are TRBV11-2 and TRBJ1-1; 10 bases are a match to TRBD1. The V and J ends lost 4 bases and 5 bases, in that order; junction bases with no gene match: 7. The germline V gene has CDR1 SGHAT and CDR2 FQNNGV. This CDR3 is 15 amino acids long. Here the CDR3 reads CASSSAGTGATEAFF. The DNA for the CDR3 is TGTGCCAGCAGCTCTGCCGGGACAGGGGCGACTGAAGCTTTCTTT.

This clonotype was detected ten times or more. The CDR3 spells CASSFFGHTQETQYF. The CDR3 DNA follows: TGTGCCAGCAGTTTCTTCGGACATACTCAAGAGACCCAGTACTTC. This chain joins TRBV6-2 or TRBV6-3 and TRBJ2-5, with TRBD1 as a possible D gene (5 bases). V shed 4 bases and J shed 2 bases, with 14 bases lying between them. The germline V gene encodes CDR1 MNHEY and CDR2 SVGEGT. The CDR3 is 15 residues long.

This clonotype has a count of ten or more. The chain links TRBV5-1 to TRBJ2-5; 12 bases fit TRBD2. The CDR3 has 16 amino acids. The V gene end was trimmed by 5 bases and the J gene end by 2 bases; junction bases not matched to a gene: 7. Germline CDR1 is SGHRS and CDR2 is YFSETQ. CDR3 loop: CASRRGLAGLQETQYF. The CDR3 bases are TGCGCCAGCAGACGGGGACTAGCGGGTCTTCAAGAGACCCAGTACTTC.

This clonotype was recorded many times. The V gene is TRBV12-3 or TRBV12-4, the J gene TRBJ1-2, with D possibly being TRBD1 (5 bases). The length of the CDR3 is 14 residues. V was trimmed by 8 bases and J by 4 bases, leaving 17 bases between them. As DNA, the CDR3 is TGTGCCAGCTCACCTCCGGGGGGTGGCTATGGCTACACCTTC. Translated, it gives CASSPPGGGYGYTF.

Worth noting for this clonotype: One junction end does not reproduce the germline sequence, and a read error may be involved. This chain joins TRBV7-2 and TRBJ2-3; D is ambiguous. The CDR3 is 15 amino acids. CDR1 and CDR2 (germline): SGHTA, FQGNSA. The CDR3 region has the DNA TGTGCCAGCAGCCCGGAGTACTTGAGCACAGATACGCGGTATTTT. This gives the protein CASSPEYLSTDTRYF.

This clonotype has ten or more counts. The CDR3 bases are TGTGCCAGCAGCCCTAGACATGGTCAGTTCTTC. Translated: CASSPRHGQFF. J is TRBJ2-1 and V is TRBV6-2 or TRBV6-3; D is ambiguous. Germline V lookup: CDR1 MNHEY, CDR2 SVGEGT. The CDR3 is 11 amino acids. V was clipped by 6 bases and J by 13 bases, with 13 bases between them.

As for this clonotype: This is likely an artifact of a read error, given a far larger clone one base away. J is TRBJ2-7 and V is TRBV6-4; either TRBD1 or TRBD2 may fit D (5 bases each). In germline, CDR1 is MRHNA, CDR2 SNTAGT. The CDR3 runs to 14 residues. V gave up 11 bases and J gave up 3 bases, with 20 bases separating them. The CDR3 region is CAGSAGLSGYEQYF. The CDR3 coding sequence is TGTGCCGGTTCGGCAGGGTTAAGCGGCTACGAGCAGTACTTC.

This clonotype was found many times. The CDR3 here is CASSLGQGPAMNTEAFF. Here the CDR3 DNA reads TGTGCCAGCAGCTTAGGACAGGGGCCTGCTATGAACACTGAAGCTTTCTTT. The chain recombines TRBV7-9 with TRBJ1-1, with 8 bases lining up with TRBD1. CDR3 length equals 17 residues. From germline, CDR1 is SEHNR and CDR2 FQNEAQ (reference sequence). The V segment lost 1 base and the J segment 0 bases; nucleotides outside the gene matches: 7. Supplemented by reference TRBV7-9 and TRBJ1-1, the full variable domain reads DTGVSQNPRHKITKRGQNVTFRCDPISEHNRLYWYRQTLGQGPEFLTYFQNEAQLEKSRLLSDRFSAERPKGSFSTLEIQRTEQGDSAMYLCASSLGQGPAMNTEAFFGQGTRLTVV.

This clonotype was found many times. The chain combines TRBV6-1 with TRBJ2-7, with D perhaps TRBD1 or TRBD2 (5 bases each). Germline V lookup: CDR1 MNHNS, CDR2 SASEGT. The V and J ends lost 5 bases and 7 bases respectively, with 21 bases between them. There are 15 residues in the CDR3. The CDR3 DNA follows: TGTGCCAGCAGTCAACCTGGGACCCTTTTGGCTGAGCAGTACTTC. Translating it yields CASSQPGTLLAEQYF.

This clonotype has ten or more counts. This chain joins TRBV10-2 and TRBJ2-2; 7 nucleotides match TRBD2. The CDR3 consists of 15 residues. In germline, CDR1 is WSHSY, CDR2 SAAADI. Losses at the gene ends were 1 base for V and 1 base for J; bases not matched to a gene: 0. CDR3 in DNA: TGCGCCAGCAGTGAGTTAGCGGGGAACACCGGGGAGCTGTTTTTT. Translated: CASSELAGNTGELFF.

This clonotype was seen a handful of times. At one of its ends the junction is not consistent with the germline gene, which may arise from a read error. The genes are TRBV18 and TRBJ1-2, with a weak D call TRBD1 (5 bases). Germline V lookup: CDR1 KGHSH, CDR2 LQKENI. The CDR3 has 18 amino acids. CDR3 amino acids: CASSPRVPPPILDRGCTF. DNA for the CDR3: TGTGCCAGCTCACCACGGGTGCCTCCCCCAATACTGGATCGGGGCTGCACCTTC.

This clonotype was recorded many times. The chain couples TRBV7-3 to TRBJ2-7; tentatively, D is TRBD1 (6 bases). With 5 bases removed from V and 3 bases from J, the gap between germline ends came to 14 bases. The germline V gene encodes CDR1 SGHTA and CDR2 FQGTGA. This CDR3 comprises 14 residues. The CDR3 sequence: CASSIRDKCYEQYF. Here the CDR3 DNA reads TGTGCCAGCAGCATAAGGGACAAATGCTACGAGCAGTACTTC. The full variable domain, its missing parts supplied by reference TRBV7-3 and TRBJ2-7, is GAGVSQTPSNKVTEKGKYVELRCDPISGHTALYWYRQSLGQGPEFLIYFQGTGAADDSGLPNDRFFAVRPEGSVSTLKIQRTERGDSAVYLCASSIRDKCYEQYFGPGTRLTVT.

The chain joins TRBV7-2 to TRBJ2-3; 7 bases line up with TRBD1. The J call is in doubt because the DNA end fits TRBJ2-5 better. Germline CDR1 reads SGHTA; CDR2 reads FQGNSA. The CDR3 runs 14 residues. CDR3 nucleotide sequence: TGTGCCAGCAGCCCCAGACAGGGAGACGAGACCCAGTACTTC. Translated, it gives CASSPRQGDETQYF.